This T cell receptor beta chain was observed in a study of OX40 agonist ivuxolimab in advanced cancers. After removal of 5 bases from V and 6 bases from J, the junction contained 8 bases not matched to a gene. Germline CDR1 SGHTA, CDR2 FQGNSA. CDR3 length: 14 residues. Sequencing was performed with immunoSEQ multiplex PCR; in TCRdb, only in-frame clones are kept and a portion is missing. The table records more than 55,000 clones, 60% to 85% of them present only once. Study-wide results and limits: Normalized expansion of T-cell clones was also low for some nonresponders. No antigen was identified for the clonally expanded peripheral T cells.

On this clone itself: Its antigen is currently unknown.

The clonotype comes from an adult with an advanced solid tumor such as melanoma, head and neck, liver or kidney cancer. This material consisted of CD4+ or CD8+ T cells sorted from blood, taken in a trial of the OX40 agonist ivuxolimab. The chain carries TRBV7-2 and TRBJ2-7, with TRBD1 matching over 9 bases. DNA of the CDR3: TGTGCCAGCAGCGTAACCGGGACAGGGAGCGAGCAGTACTTC. Residues: CASSVTGTGSEQYF.